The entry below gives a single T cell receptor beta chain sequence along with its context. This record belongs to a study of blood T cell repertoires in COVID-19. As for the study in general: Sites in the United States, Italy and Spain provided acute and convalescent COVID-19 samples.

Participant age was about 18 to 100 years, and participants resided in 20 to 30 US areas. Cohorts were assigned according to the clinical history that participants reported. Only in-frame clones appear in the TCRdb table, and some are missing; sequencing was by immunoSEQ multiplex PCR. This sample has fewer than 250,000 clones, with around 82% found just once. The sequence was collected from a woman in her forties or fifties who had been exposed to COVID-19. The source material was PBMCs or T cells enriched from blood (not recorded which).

The CDR3: CSIRLAGGPNTQYF. CDR3 bases: TGCAGCATAAGACTAGCGGGGGGGCCGAATACGCAGTATTTT. J is TRBJ2-3 and V is TRBV29-1, with 14 bases fitting TRBD2. The CDR3 covers 14 residues. Germline CDR1 is SQVTM and CDR2 is ANQGSEA. V shed 8 bases and J 7 bases; nucleotides not matched to a gene: 8.